The clone carrying this TCR beta chain was seen a handful of times. This sample was included in a study of cytomegalovirus exposure and HLA in healthy donors. This PCR relied on a set of 60 Vbeta primers and 13 Jbeta primers. The table came from immunoSEQ multiplex PCR; TCRdb's copy has only in-frame clones and leaves some out. The sample lists roughly 130,000 clones; about 85% were seen once. The CDR3 length is 16 residues. V shed 0 bases and J shed 1 base, with 12 bases lying between them. Germline V gives CDR1 MGHRA, CDR2 YSYEKL. The chain is built from TRBV4-1 and TRBJ1-1; D is ambiguous. The sequencing input was PBMCs. The sequence was collected from a boy between 10 and 17 years old in good health and CMV-seronegative. CDR3 sequence reads: CASSQEKEPTNTEAFF. As DNA, the CDR3 is TGCGCCAGCAGCCAAGAGAAGGAGCCTACGAACACTGAAGCTTTCTTT.